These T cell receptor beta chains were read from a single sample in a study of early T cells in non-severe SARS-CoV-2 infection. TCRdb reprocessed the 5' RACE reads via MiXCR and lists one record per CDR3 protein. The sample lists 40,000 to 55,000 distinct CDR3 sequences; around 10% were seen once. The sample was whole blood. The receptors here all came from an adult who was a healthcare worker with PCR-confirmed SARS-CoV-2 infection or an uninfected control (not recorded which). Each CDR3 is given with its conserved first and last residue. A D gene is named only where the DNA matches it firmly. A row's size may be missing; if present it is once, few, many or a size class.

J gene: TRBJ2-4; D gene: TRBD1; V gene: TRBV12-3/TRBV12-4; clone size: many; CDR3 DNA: TGTGCCAGCAGTCTCCGCCGGGACAGGGACTTGGCCAAAAACATTCAGTACTTC; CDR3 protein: CASSLRRDRDLAKNIQYF
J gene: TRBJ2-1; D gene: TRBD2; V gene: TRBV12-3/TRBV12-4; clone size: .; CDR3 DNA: TGTGCCAGCAGTTTGGGACTAGCGGGAGGTCCATCCTACAATGAGCAGTTCTTC; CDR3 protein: CASSLGLAGGPSYNEQFF
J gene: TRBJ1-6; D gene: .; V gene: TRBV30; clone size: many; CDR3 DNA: TGTGCCTGGAGGGAACAGGGTTGGAATTCACCCCTCCACTTT; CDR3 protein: CAWREQGWNSPLHF
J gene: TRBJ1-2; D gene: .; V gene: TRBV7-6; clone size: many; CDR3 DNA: TGTGCCAGCAGCCGGGGGGGGAACTATGGCTACACCTTC; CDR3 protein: CASSRGGNYGYTF
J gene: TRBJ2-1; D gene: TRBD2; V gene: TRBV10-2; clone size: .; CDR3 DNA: TGCGCCAGCAGAAGAAACTTAGCGGGGCAGAGCTCCTACAATGAGCAGTTCTTC; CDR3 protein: CASRRNLAGQSSYNEQFF
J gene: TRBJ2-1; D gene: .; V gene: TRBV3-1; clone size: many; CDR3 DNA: TGTGCCAGCAGCCAAGGGAGGGGGCTCAATGAGCAGTTCTTC; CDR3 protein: CASSQGRGLNEQFF
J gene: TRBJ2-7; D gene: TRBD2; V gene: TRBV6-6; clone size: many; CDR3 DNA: TGTGCCAGCAGGTCAGCGGGAGGTAGCGAGCAGTACTTC; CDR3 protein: CASRSAGGSEQYF
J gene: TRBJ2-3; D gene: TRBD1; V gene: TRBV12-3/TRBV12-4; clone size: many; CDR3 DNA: TGTGCCAGCAGGGGGACAGGGAGGAGGGATACGCAGTATTTT; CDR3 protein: CASRGTGRRDTQYF
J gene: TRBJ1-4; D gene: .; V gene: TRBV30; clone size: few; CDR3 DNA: TGTGCCTGGAGTGTCGGAGGTGGGGAAAAACTGTTTTTT; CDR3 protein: CAWSVGGGEKLFF
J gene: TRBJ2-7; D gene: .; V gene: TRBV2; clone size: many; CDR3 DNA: TGTGCCAGCAGGTTGCAGGGCGCCGAGCAGTACTTC; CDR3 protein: CASRLQGAEQYF
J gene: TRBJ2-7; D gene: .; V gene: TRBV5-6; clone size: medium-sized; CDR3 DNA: TGTGCCAGCAGCTCCGAGATCGCCACCTACGAGCAGTACTTC; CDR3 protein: CASSSEIATYEQYF
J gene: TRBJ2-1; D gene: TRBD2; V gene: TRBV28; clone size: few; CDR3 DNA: TGTGCCAGCAGTCTAGCGGGTCCTTACACGGATGAGCAGTTCTTC; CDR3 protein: CASSLAGPYTDEQFF
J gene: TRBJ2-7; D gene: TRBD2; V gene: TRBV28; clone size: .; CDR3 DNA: TGTGCCAGCAGTCCCGGACTAGCGGGAACCTACGAGCAGTACTTC; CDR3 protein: CASSPGLAGTYEQYF
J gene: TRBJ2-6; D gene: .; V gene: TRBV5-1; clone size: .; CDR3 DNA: TGCGCCAGCAGCTTGGCCGGCGTCTCTGAGGCCAACGTCCTGACTTTC; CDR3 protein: CASSLAGVSEANVLTF
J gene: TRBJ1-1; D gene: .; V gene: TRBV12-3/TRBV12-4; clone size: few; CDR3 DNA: TGTGCCAGCAGTTCCACGGGACTCGAAGCTTTCTTT; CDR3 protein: CASSSTGLEAFF
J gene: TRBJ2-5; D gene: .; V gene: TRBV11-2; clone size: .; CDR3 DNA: TGTGCCAGCAGCCAGGTCCGGATGGAGACCCAGTACTTC; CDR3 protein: CASSQVRMETQYF
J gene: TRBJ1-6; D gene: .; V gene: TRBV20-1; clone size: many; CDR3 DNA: TGCAGTGCTACCAGACAGGAGTATTCACCCCTCCACTTT; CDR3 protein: CSATRQEYSPLHF
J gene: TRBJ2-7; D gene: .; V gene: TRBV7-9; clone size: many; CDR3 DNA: TGTGCCAGCAGCTTAGAGTCTGTGGGTATTGCCTACGAGCAGTACTTC; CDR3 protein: CASSLESVGIAYEQYF
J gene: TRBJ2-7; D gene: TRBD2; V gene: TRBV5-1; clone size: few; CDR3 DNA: TGCGCCAGCAGCGGGACCAAGACTAGCGGATCCTACGAGCAGTACTTC; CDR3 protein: CASSGTKTSGSYEQYF
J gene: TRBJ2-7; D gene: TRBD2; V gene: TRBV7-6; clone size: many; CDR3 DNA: TGTGCCAGCTCGGGACTATATGACTACGAGCAGTACTTC; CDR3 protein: CASSGLYDYEQYF
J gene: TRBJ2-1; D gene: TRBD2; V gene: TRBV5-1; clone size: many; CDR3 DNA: TGCGCCAGCAGCAGGGGCGGGAGGGCCTCCTACAATGAGCAGTTCTTC; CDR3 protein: CASSRGGRASYNEQFF
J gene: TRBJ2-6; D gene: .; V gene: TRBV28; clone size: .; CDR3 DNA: TGTGCCAGCAGTTCCGGGATTTCTGGGGCCAACGTCCTGACTTTC; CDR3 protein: CASSSGISGANVLTF
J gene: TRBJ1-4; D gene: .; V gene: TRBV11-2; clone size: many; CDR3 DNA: TGTGCCAGCAGCTTTGGGAAGGAAAGTGCGTGGATTGCAACTAATGAAAAACTGTTTTTT; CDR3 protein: CASSFGKESAWIATNEKLFF
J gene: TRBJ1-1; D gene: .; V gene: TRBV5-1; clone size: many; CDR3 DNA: TGCGCCAGCAGCTTGGTGGGAGACACTGAAGCTTTCTTT; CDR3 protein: CASSLVGDTEAFF
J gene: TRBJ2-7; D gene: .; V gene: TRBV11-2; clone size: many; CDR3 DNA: TGTGCCAGCAGCTTTCAGGGGACGGGGATGTACGAGCAGTACTTC; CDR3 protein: CASSFQGTGMYEQYF
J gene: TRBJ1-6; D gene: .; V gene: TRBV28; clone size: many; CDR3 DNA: TGTGCCAGCAGTTTAAAACGGAGGGGTACGGCCCTCCACTTT; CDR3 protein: CASSLKRRGTALHF
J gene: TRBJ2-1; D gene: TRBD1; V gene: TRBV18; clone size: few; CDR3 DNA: TGTGCCAGCTCCCTGGGACAGGGGGCTTCCAATGAGCAGTTCTTC; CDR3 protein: CASSLGQGASNEQFF
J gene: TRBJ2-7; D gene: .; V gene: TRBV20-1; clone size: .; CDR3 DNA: TGCAGTGCTAGAACCGGCACCTACGAGCAGTACTTC; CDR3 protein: CSARTGTYEQYF
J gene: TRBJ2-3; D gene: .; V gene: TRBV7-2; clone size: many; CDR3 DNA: TGTGCCAGCAGCCAGACCGACGGGGATACGCAGTATTTT; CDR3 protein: CASSQTDGDTQYF
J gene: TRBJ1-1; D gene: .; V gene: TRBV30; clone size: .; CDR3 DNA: TGTGCCTGGAGCTTAGACCACCGGGACGGTGAAGCTTTCTTT; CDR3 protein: CAWSLDHRDGEAFF
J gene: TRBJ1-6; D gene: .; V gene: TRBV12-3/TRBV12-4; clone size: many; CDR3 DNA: TGTGCCAGCAGTTTAGGCACGAAAGATTCACCCCTCCACTTT; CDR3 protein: CASSLGTKDSPLHF
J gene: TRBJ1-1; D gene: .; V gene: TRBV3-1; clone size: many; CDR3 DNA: TGTGCCAGCAGCCAAGTTGCAGGGAGCACTGAAGCTTTCTTT; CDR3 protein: CASSQVAGSTEAFF
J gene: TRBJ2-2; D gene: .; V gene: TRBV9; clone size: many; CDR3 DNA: TGTGCCAGCAGCGTAGATCGGACAGAACCCACCGGGGAGCTGTTTTTT; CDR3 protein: CASSVDRTEPTGELFF
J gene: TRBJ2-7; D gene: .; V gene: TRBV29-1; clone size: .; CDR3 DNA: TGCAGCGTTGCGAGCGAAGGGGGCGAGCAGTACTTC; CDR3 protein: CSVASEGGEQYF
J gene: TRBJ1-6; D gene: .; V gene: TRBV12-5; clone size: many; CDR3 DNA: TGTGCTAGTGGCGACTGGAGCTCCTATAATTCACCCCTCCACTTT; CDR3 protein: CASGDWSSYNSPLHF
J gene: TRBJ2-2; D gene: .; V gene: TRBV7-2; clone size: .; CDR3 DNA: TGTGCCAGCAGCTCCCTACCGAACACCGGGGAGCTGTTTTTT; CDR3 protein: CASSSLPNTGELFF
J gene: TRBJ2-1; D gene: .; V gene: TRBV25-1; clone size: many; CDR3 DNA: TGTGCCAGCGGGACCTTAGGGGACAATGAGCAGTTCTTC; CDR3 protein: CASGTLGDNEQFF
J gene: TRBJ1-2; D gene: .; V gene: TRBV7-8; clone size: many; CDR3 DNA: TGTGCCAGCAGCTTGTACGGATCGATTTGGTCCACCTTC; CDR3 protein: CASSLYGSIWSTF
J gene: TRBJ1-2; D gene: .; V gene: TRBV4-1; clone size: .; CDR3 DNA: TGCGCCAGCAGCCAAGATCCCCAGGAGCTCTACTATGGCTACACCTTC; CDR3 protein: CASSQDPQELYYGYTF
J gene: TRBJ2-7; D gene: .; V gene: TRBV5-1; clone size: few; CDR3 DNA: TGCGCCAGCAGCTTAACAAACCGCCGGCACGAGCAGTACTTC; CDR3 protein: CASSLTNRRHEQYF
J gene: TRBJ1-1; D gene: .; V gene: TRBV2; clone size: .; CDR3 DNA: TGTGCCAGCAGTGAAGGGGGGTTGGGCACTGAAGCTTTCTTT; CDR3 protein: CASSEGGLGTEAFF
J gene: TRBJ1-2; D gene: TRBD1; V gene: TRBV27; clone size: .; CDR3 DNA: TGTGCCAGCAGTACCCAACAGGGGGCACGGGGCTACACCTTC; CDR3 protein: CASSTQQGARGYTF
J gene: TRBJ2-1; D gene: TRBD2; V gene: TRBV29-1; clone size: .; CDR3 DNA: TGCAGCGTTGAAGGGACTAGCCCGTTCTTC; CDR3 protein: CSVEGTSPFF
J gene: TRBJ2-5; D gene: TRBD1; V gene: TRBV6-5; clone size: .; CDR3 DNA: TGTGCCAGCAGTTCCGGGACAGGGAGGCGAGAGACCCAGTACTTC; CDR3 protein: CASSSGTGRRETQYF
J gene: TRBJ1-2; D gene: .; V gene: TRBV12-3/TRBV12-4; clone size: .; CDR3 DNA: TGTGCCAGCAGTTTGGCAGGGGCGGAGGGCTACACCTTC; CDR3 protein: CASSLAGAEGYTF
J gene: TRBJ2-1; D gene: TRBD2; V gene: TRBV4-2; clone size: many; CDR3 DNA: TGTGCCAGCAGCCTGATCGGGACTAGCGGGTTCGATGAGCAGTTCTTC; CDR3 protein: CASSLIGTSGFDEQFF
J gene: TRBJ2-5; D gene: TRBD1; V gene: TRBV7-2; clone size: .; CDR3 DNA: TGTGCCAGCAGCTGGGGACAGGAAGAGACCCAGTACTTC; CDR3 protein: CASSWGQEETQYF
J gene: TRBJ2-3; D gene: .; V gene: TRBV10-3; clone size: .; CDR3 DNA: TGTGCCATCAGTGAAGAATGGCGGGATCGCACAGATACGCAGTATTTT; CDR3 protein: CAISEEWRDRTDTQYF
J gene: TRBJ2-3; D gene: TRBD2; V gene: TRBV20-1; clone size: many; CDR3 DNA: TGCAGTGCTAGGCCGGGACTAAAGCGGAGCCCTAGCACAGATACGCAGTATTTT; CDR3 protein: CSARPGLKRSPSTDTQYF
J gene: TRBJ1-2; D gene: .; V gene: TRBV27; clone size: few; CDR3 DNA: TGTGCCAGCAGTTTAGTCCCCAGGAACTATGGCTACACCTTC; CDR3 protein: CASSLVPRNYGYTF
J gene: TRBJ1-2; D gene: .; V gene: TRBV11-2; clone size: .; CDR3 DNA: TGTGCCAGCAGCTTCGCACAGAGTTTTGGCTACACCTTC; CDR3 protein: CASSFAQSFGYTF
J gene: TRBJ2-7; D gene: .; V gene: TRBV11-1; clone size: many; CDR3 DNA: TGTGCCAGCAGCTTAGCGGACGGCTCCTACGAGCAGTACTTC; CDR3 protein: CASSLADGSYEQYF
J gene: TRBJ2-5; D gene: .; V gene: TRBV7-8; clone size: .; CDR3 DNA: TGTGCCAGCAGCATTAAGGACAGTATACAAGAGACCCAGTACTTC; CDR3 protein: CASSIKDSIQETQYF
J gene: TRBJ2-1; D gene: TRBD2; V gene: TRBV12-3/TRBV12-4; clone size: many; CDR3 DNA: TGTGCCAGCAGTTCCGGGACTAGCGGGAGGATCGGCGATGAGCAGTTCTTC; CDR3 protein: CASSSGTSGRIGDEQFF